The clone carrying this T cell receptor (beta chain) was seen a few times. The sample is drawn from a study of molecular identifiers for immune sequencing clone quantification. The CDR3 totals 17 residues. The trim removed 3 bases at V and 5 bases at J, leaving 10 bases unmatched. Germline assignment: CDR1 SGHAT and CDR2 FQNNGV. One entry per CDR3 protein results from TCRdb running MiXCR on the PCR reads. Here the sample spans under 350,000 distinct CDR3 sequences, roughly a quarter being singletons. The chain links TRBV11-2 to TRBJ2-3, with 11 bases lining up with TRBD2. The specimen sequenced was naive CD8+ T cells from blood, with Jurkat cell RNA spiked in. Subset given: FACS-sorted CD8+CD4-CCR7+CD45RA+ naive T cells. This TCR came from a human donor in good health. Some libraries in this study had Jurkat cell RNA spiked in. CDR3 protein: CASSFISGGASEDTQYF. The CDR3 nucleotides are TGTGCCAGCAGCTTTATTAGCGGGGGGGCCTCCGAAGATACGCAGTATTTT.